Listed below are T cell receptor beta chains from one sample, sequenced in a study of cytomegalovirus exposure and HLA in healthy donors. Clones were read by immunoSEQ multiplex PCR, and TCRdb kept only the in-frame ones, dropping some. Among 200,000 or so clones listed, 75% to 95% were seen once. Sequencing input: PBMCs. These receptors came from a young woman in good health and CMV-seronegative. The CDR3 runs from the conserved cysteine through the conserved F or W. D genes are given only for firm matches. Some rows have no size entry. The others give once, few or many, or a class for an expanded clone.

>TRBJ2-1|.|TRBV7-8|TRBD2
CASSSSLARNEQFF
TGTGCCAGCAGCTCATCACTAGCGCGGAATGAGCAGTTCTTC
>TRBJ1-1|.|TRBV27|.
CASSLPGSPEAFF
TGTGCCAGCAGTTTACCAGGATCGCCTGAAGCTTTCTTT
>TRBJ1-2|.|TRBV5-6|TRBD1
CASSPGQGYYGYTF
TGTGCCAGCAGCCCGGGACAGGGGTACTATGGCTACACCTTC
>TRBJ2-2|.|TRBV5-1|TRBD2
CASSLASGSAGELFF
TGCGCCAGCAGCTTGGCTAGCGGGAGTGCCGGGGAGCTGTTTTTT
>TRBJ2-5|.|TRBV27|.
CASADRVQETQYF
TGTGCCAGCGCCGACAGAGTCCAAGAGACCCAGTACTTC
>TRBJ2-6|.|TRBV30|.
CAQAGGRGTGANVLTF
TGTGCTCAGGCGGGGGGCAGGGGGACTGGGGCCAACGTCCTGACTTTC
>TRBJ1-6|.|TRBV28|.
CASSPPDRDNSPLHF
TGTGCCAGCAGCCCCCCGGACAGAGATAATTCACCCCTCCACTTT
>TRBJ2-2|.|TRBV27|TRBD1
CATKWPQGDTGELFF
TGTGCCACCAAGTGGCCTCAGGGGGACACCGGGGAGCTGTTTTTT
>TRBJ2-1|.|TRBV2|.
CASSEYGGLHNEQFF
TGTGCCAGCAGTGAATACGGGGGGCTTCACAATGAGCAGTTCTTC
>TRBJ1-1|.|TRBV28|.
CASSRRGEAFF
TGTGCCAGCAGTCGCAGGGGTGAAGCTTTCTTT
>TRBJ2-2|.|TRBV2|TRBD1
CASSESRLDRGRAGELFF
TGTGCCAGCAGTGAATCGAGGTTAGACAGGGGGCGCGCCGGGGAGCTGTTTTTT
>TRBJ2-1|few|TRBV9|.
CASTQGLAEVGNEQFF
TGTGCCAGCACCCAGGGGCTAGCGGAAGTGGGGAATGAGCAGTTCTTC
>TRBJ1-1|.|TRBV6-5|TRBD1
CASRPGTANTEAFF
TGTGCCAGCAGGCCCGGGACAGCGAACACTGAAGCTTTCTTT
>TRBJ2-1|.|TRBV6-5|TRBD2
CASSYSPSGVSNEQFF
TGTGCCAGCAGTTACTCTCCCAGCGGGGTTAGCAATGAGCAGTTCTTC
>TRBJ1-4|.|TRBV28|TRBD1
CASSSPGGATNEKLFF
TGTGCCAGCAGTTCCCCAGGGGGCGCGACTAATGAAAAACTGTTTTTT
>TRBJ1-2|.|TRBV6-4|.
CASSEEGTYGYTF
TGTGCCAGCAGTGAGGAGGGTACCTATGGCTACACCTTC
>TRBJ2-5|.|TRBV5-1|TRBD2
CASSLITSGYQETQYF
TGCGCCAGCAGCTTGATTACTAGCGGGTACCAAGAGACCCAGTACTTC
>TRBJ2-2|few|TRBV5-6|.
CASSAQGYGELFF
TGTGCCAGCAGCGCCCAGGGTTACGGGGAGCTGTTTTTT
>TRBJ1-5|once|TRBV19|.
CASSTASRGSNQPQHF
TGTGCCAGTAGCACGGCTAGTAGGGGAAGCAATCAGCCCCAGCATTTT
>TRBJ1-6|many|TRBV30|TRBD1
CAWSVRAGGLSSYNSPLHF
TGTGCCTGGAGTGTACGGGCAGGGGGCCTGAGCTCCTATAATTCACCCCTCCACTTT
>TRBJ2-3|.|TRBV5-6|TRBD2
CASSSPLRGLAFTDTQYF
TGTGCCAGCAGCTCCCCCCTCCGCGGACTAGCGTTTACAGATACGCAGTATTTT
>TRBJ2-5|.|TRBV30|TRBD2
CACAGGSFQETQYF
TGTGCCTGCGCTGGCGGGAGTTTCCAAGAGACCCAGTACTTC
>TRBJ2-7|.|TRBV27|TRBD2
CASSSATIAGGRYEQYF
TGTGCCAGCAGTTCCGCCACGATAGCGGGAGGACGATACGAGCAGTACTTC
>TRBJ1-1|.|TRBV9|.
CASRESDRNTEAFF
TGTGCCAGCAGGGAGTCCGACAGGAACACTGAAGCTTTCTTT
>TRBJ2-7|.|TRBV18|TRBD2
CASSPSGTSPREQYF
TGTGCCAGCTCACCATCCGGGACTAGCCCTCGGGAGCAGTACTTC
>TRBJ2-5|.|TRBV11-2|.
CASSLVQSETQYF
TGTGCCAGCAGCTTAGTTCAGTCGGAGACCCAGTACTTC
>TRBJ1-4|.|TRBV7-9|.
CASSLGGGQNEKLFF
TGTGCCAGCAGCTTGGGGGGAGGGCAAAATGAAAAACTGTTTTTT
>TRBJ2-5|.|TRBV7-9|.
CASSLGGAYQETQYF
TGTGCCAGCAGCTTAGGGGGCGCGTACCAAGAGACCCAGTACTTC
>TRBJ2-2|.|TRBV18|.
CASFGQGMNTGELFF
TGTGCCAGCTTCGGGCAGGGGATGAACACCGGGGAGCTGTTTTTT
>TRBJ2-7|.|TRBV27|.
CASSLNPPTGIDEQYF
TGTGCCAGCAGTTTGAACCCCCCGACAGGTATCGACGAGCAGTACTTC
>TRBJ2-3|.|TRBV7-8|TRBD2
CASSLDNPASLAGVPVTQYF
TGTGCCAGCAGCTTAGATAATCCCGCCTCACTAGCGGGAGTCCCAGTTACGCAGTATTTT
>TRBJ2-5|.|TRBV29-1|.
CSVDTRQMGETQYF
TGCAGCGTTGACACTCGACAGATGGGGGAGACCCAGTACTTC